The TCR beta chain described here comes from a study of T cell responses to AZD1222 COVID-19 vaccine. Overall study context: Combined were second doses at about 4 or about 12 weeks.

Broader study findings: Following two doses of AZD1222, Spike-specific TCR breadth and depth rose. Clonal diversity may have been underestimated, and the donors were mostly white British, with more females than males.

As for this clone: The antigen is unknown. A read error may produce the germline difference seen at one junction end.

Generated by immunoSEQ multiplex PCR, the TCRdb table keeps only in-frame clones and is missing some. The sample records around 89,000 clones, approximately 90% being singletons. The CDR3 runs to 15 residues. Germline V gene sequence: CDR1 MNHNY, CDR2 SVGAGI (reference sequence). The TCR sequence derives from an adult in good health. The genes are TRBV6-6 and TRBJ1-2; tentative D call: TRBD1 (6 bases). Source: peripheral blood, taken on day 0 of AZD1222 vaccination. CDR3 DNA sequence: TGTGCCAGCAGTTACACACCCCACTCGGGGGGGGCCTCGCTCTTC. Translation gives CASSYTPHSGGASLF.